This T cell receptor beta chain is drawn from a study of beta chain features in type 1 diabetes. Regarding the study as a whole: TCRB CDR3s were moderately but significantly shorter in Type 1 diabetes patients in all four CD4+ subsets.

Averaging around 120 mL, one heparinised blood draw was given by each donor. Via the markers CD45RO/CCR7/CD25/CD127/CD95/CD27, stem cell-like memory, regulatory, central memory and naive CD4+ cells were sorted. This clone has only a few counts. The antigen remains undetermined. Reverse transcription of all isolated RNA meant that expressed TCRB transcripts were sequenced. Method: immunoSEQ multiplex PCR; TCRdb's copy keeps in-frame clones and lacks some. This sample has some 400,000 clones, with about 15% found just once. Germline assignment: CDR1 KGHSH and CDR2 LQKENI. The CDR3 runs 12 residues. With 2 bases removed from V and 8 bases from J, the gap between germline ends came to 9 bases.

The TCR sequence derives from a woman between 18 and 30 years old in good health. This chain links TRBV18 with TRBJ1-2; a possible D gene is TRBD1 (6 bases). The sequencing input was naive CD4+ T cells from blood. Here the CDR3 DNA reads TGTGCCAGCTCACCAGGGGGCAGCGGCTACACCTTC. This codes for CASSPGGSGYTF.